This paragraph reports one TCR beta chain. The antigen is undetermined. The data derive from a study of T cells in Graves' hyperthyroidism and ophthalmopathy. Study-level findings and limits: Separation of ophthalmopathy from stable hyperthyroidism was achieved by a 13 V-J model.

The study included ophthalmopathy patients with Clinical Activity Score at least 3, NOSPECS grade at least 4 and duration under 3 months. Isolation of PBMCs was performed on approximately 10 ml fresh peripheral blood. CDR1 SGHRS and CDR2 YFSETQ come from the germline V gene. The CDR3 contains 15 residues. V lost 2 bases, J lost 7 bases, and 9 bases stayed unmatched. Amplification targeted TCR beta CDR3 regions from RNA transcripts. The HTBI primer set drove a first-round RT-PCR of the TCR CDR3. TCRdb recomputed calls from the multiplex PCR reads with MiXCR, one row per CDR3 protein. Among approximately 600,000 distinct CDR3 sequences, under 25% were seen once, and the ten largest hold around a third.

The TCR sequence derives from a man aged 25 to 40 with Graves' ophthalmopathy. Sequenced sample: blood. The chain couples TRBV5-1 to TRBJ1-2; 9 bases are a match to TRBD1. The DNA for the CDR3 is TGCGCCAGCAGCTTCGGGGTCGGGACAGGGAGTGGCTACACCTTC. Protein sequence: CASSFGVGTGSGYTF.